One and the same sample provided the 4 T cell receptor beta chains below, sequenced in a study of Graves' ophthalmopathy and Graves' hyperthyroidism. For repertoire sequencing, the TCR beta CDR3 regions were amplified from RNA transcripts. A first-round RT-PCR used HTBI primers, followed by a second-round multiplex PCR. TCRdb reprocessed the multiplex PCR reads via MiXCR and lists one record per CDR3 protein. This sample has 500,000 to 700,000 distinct CDR3 sequences, with approximately 37% found just once. The sequencing sample was made of peripheral blood or thyroid tissue (not recorded which). These receptors originate from an adult man with Graves' hyperthyroidism.

There are a few counts of this clonotype. The rearrangement uses TRBV2 and TRBJ1-5; possible D gene TRBD1, 6 bases. The CDR3 extends over 15 amino acids. CDR1 and CDR2 from the germline V gene are SNHLY and FYNNEI. The V and J ends lost 5 bases and 7 bases respectively, with 18 bases between them. CDR3 coding DNA: TGTGCCAGCAGTCAACACAGGGCCGGGATACAGCCCCAGCATTTT. Protein: CASSQHRAGIQPQHF.

This clonotype was counted many times. The gene calls are TRBV5-4 and TRBJ1-6; D is undetermined. The V gene's germline CDR1 is SGHNT and CDR2 YYREEE (reference sequence). This CDR3 has 17 residues. V lost 3 bases, J lost 5 bases, and 18 bases lay in between. The CDR3: CASSSGPAGWDNSPLHF. The DNA for the CDR3 is TGTGCCAGCAGCTCTGGTCCTGCAGGCTGGGATAATTCACCCCTCCACTTT. The whole variable domain, remainder taken from reference TRBV5-4 and TRBJ1-6, is ETGVTQSPTHLIKTRGQQVTLRCSSQSGHNTVSWYQQALGQGPQFIFQYYREEENGRGNFPPRFSGLQFPNYSSELNVNALELDDSALYLCASSSGPAGWDNSPLHFGNGTRLTVT.

This clonotype came up a few times. This chain connects TRBV6-1 to TRBJ2-7, with TRBD1 as a possible D gene (5 bases). V gave up 5 bases and J gave up 6 bases, with 20 bases separating them. Germline V lookup: CDR1 MNHNS, CDR2 SASEGT. The CDR3 is 15 amino acids. The CDR3 coding sequence is TGTGCCAGCAGTCTCGCACAGGCGATGATCCGCGAGCAGTACTTC. The encoded protein is CASSLAQAMIREQYF.

For the CDR3, the DNA is TGTGCCAGCAGCCCACCGGTAGACCAAGAGACCCAGTACTTC. Protein sequence: CASSPPVDQETQYF. The chain is built from TRBV7-9 and TRBJ2-5; D gene ambiguous. Germline CDR1 SEHNR, CDR2 FQNEAQ (reference sequence). The CDR3 has 14 amino acids. Trimming stripped 5 bases from V and 0 bases from J, with 10 bases between.